One T cell receptor beta chain is described in this entry. Its matching antigen is unknown. The sample belongs to a study of human T cells and chemical hapten exposure. The study's findings and limits: More PT1 expanded TCRs went with higher patch test scores.

Each CDR3 protein gets one entry after TCRdb re-called the RACE reads with MiXCR. The sample includes about 250,000 distinct CDR3 sequences, about 7.7% of them seen just once. V was pared by 5 bases and J by 2 bases, with 10 bases of the junction left unmatched. Per the germline V gene, CDR1 is SGHVS and CDR2 is FQNEAQ. The CDR3 has 17 amino acids. The sample's time point: pre-sensitization, week 0. Noted treatment: therapeutic diphenylcyclopropenone sensitization with weekly scalp DPC. Patches went on only after blood had been drawn each time. Each donor was an alopecia patient between 18 and 70 years of age who qualified for DPC.

The sample in question was whole blood, obtained in connection with sensitization to the hapten diphenylcyclopropenone (DPC). The genes are TRBV7-8 and TRBJ2-2, with TRBD2 identical over 8 bases. This TCR came from a man younger than 35 with alopecia areata. Some clones in this sample may be carry-over from other donors' samples. CDR3 region: CASSPRAGDTNTGELFF. CDR3 DNA sequence: TGTGCCAGCAGCCCACGAGCGGGGGACACCAACACCGGGGAGCTGTTTTTT.